This paragraph reports one TCR beta chain. Enrollment of patients from Seattle took place during active infection, with longitudinal follow-up. CDR1 and CDR2 (germline): SQVTM, ANQGSEA. V lost 6 bases, J lost 2 bases, and 3 bases stayed unmatched. This CDR3 has 13 residues. The data are from a study of blood T cell repertoires in COVID-19. At the level of the study: COVID-19 samples from acute and convalescent phases originated in the United States, Italy and Spain.

Assay: immunoSEQ multiplex PCR; the TCRdb copy retains only in-frame clones and omits some. This sample has about 340,000 clones; 75% to 90% occur once, and the top ten carry about 6%. The clonotype comes from a woman in her forties or fifties with COVID-19, enrolled during active disease. The chain couples TRBV29-1 to TRBJ1-5; TRBD1 matches at 8 bases. Input material: peripheral blood. CDR3: CSVQDRGNQPQHF. The CDR3 coding sequence is TGCAGCGTACAGGACAGGGGCAATCAGCCCCAGCATTTT.